This T cell receptor (beta chain) is from a study of human T cells and chemical hapten exposure. Study results and caveats: Expanded TCRs formed significantly more large CDR3 similarity clusters than controls.

As concerns this clonotype: What it binds is not known.

As to time point: patch test 2, 6 weeks after DPC sensitization. Treatment denoted: therapeutic diphenylcyclopropenone sensitization with weekly scalp DPC. This CDR3 has 15 residues. Trimming shortened V by 5 bases and J by 2 bases, and 15 bases separated the two germline ends. CDR1 is MNHEY and CDR2 is SVGEGT in the germline V gene. TCRdb re-called the RACE reads through MiXCR, storing one row per CDR3 protein. The sample gives 35,000 to 50,000 distinct CDR3 sequences, around 9% of which show up once; about 15% is in the top ten. This clonotype was obtained from a woman between 40 and 50 years old with alopecia areata. Some clones in this sample may be carry-over from other donors' samples. Specimen: whole blood, collected in connection with sensitization to the hapten diphenylcyclopropenone (DPC). This rearrangement joins TRBV6-2 or TRBV6-3 to TRBJ1-2; possible D gene TRBD1, 6 bases. The CDR3 DNA sequence: TGTGCCAGCAGTGATGAGACGACAGGCAACTATGGCTACACCTTC. Its translation: CASSDETTGNYGYTF.